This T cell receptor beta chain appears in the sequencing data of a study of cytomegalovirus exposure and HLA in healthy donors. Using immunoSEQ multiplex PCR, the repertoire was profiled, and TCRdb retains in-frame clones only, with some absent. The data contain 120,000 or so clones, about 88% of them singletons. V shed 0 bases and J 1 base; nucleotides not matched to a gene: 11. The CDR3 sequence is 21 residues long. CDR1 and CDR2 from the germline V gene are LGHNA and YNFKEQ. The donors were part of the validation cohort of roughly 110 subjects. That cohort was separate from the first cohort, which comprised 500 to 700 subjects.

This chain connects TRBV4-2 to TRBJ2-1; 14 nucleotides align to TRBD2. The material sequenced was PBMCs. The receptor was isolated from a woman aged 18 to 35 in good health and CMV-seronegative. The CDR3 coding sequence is TGTGCCAGCAGCCAAGAAGGGGCGGGGACTAGCGGGAGTGAATCCTACAATGAGCAGTTCTTC. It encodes CASSQEGAGTSGSESYNEQFF.